This T cell receptor (beta chain) was observed in a study of T-cell memory formation after mild COVID-19. Notes on the study in general: Later expanders leaned CD4+, whereas day 15 to 85 contracting clones were balanced CD4/CD8. Whether day 37 second-wave clones are SARS-CoV-2-specific was not confirmed.

Unmatched junction bases numbered 8, after V lost 4 bases and J lost 5 bases. Per germline, CDR1 SGHDT and CDR2 YYEEEE. CDR3 length: 14 amino acids. Concerning this clonotype: Its specificity is unknown.

Researchers used 5'RACE with constant-segment primers to make TCR alpha and TCR beta cDNA libraries that carry sample barcodes and UMIs. TCRdb redid the calling of the 5' RACE reads with MiXCR, one entry per CDR3 protein. Altogether 300,000 to 350,000 distinct CDR3 sequences are present, 13% to 15% being singletons, with the ten largest covering roughly 21%. The rearrangement links TRBV5-6 to TRBJ2-5, with TRBD1 matching 7 bases. The sequence was collected from a young man who had mild COVID-19 (a few samples of this study predate the infection). Cell type and time point are not known. Source material: PBMCs or a T cell subset sorted from them (not recorded which). The CDR3 bases are TGTGCCAGCAGCCCAGGGGGACCCGGGGAGACCCAGTACTTC. Translating it yields CASSPGGPGETQYF.